Each of the 6 T cell receptor beta chains below was sequenced from the same sample in a study of CD8+ T cells in alopecia areata. RNA was isolated and reverse transcribed to cDNA, the sequencing template. The method was immunoSEQ multiplex PCR; TCRdb's version includes in-frame clones alone and lacks a portion of them. In the table there are 150,000 or so clones, about 54% of which are singletons. The specimen sequenced was CD4+ T cells sorted from blood. These receptors came from a human donor in good health.

There are many counts of this clone. The chain is built from TRBV5-4 and TRBJ1-3, with D maybe TRBD1 (6 bases). Germline-derived CDR1 and CDR2 are SGHNT and YYREEE (reference sequence). The CDR3 totals 14 residues. Trimming removed 1 base from V and 5 bases from J, with 10 bases in between. The CDR3 protein is CASSLPGERNTIYF. The DNA for the CDR3 is TGTGCCAGCAGCTTGCCAGGGGAACGAAACACCATATATTTT.

V is TRBV6-5 and J is TRBJ1-2; D is ambiguous. This CDR3 comprises 13 residues. Trimming pared 0 bases from V and 11 bases from J, leaving 13 bases between. Germline CDR1 is MNHEY and CDR2 is SVGAGI. CDR3 nucleotides: TGTGCCAGCAGTTACTCGATTTCGGGAAGATACACCTTC. It yields the protein CASSYSISGRYTF.

A single count supports this clone. The V call is TRBV6-5, the J call TRBJ2-7; D remains unclear. Germline CDR1 and CDR2: MNHEY and SVGAGI. The CDR3 is made up of 14 amino acids. Trimming took off 6 bases at V and 2 bases at J, with 14 bases between the two ends. CDR3 protein: CASRDQDWTYEQYF. In DNA form, the CDR3 reads TGTGCCAGCAGAGACCAAGACTGGACCTACGAGCAGTACTTC.

V and J are TRBV7-9 and TRBJ2-5; a weak D match, TRBD2 (6 bases). Trimming took off 3 bases at V and 1 base at J, with 15 bases between the two ends. Per the germline V gene, CDR1 is SEHNR and CDR2 is FQNEAQ (reference sequence). The length of the CDR3 is 16 residues. The CDR3 DNA is TGTGCCAGCAGCTTCTCTCTCTGGAGGGGCCAAGAGACCCAGTACTTC. Translating it yields CASSFSLWRGQETQYF.

V and J are TRBV29-1 and TRBJ1-2; 7 bases fit TRBD1. J was trimmed by 4 bases and V by 4 bases; bases with no gene match: 6. Looked up from germline, CDR1 is SQVTM and CDR2 is ANQGSEA. The CDR3 contains 13 residues. CDR3 region: CSVVQGLTYGYTF. The CDR3 DNA follows: TGCAGCGTTGTACAGGGGTTGACCTATGGCTACACCTTC. The full variable domain, with the rest looked up from reference TRBV29-1 and TRBJ1-2, is SAVISQKPSRDICQRGTSLTIQCQVDSQVTMMFWYRQQPGQSLTLIATANQGSEATYESGFVIDKFPISRPNLTFSTLTVSNMSPEDSSIYLCSVVQGLTYGYTFGSGTRLTVV.

The count of this clone is one. The chain joins TRBV9 to TRBJ2-3; D might be TRBD2 (6 bases). Germline lookup yields CDR1 SGDLS and CDR2 YYNGEE. CDR3 length equals 16 residues. V lost 3 bases and J 0 bases, leaving 14 bases between the germline ends. The DNA of the CDR3 is TGTGCCAGCAGCGAAGGTAGCGGAGCTAGCACAGATACGCAGTATTTT. Protein product: CASSEGSGASTDTQYF.